The 18 T cell receptor beta chains in this list originate from one sample, sequenced in a study of vaccination and CD4 T cells after COVID-19 (dated by TCRdb to between 2021 and 2024). Library method: PCR. Sequencing instrument: Illumina iSeq 100. TCR sequencing of DNA from cultured CD4+ T cells used the Oncomine TCR Beta short-read assay at the Johns Hopkins FTIC core. TCRdb reran the public reads through fastp at Q25 and MiXCR, keeping productive beta chains. Each entry merges the rows of one CDR3 protein and shows their most common DNA and genes. Recorded for this sample are around 20,000 distinct CDR3 sequences; over 35% of them occurred a single time. The ten largest account for 15% to 20% of the sample. Their cognate antigens are unknown. The time point label on this specimen signifies: late sampling 161 to 241 days after vaccination in a few convalescent patients. The sample's treatment or condition, from its label and the paper: roughly 11-day PBMC culture with coronavirus spike peptide pools or control peptides (ViraFEST assay).

The sequences come from CD4+ T cells from blood, cultured in vitro, collected about 7 months after SARS-CoV-2 vaccination. All receptors come from a human donor who had recovered from COVID-19.

The chain links TRBV20-1 to TRBJ2-1; TRBD2 agrees at 16 bases. The CDR3 runs 14 residues. CDR1 is DFQATT and CDR2 is SNEGSKA in the germline V gene (reference sequence). J was trimmed by 14 bases and V by 3 bases; bases with no gene match: 7. DNA of the CDR3: TGCAGTGCTAGCGGGACTAGCGGGAGGGCGTGGGAGTTCTTC. Translating gives CSASGTSGRAWEFF.

This chain uses TRBV10-3 with TRBJ2-5; TRBD1 is a possible D gene (5 bases). The CDR3 runs to 14 residues. V lost 6 bases to trimming and J lost 2 bases, with 13 bases between them. Germline CDR1 reads ENHRY; CDR2 reads SYGVKD. The CDR3 here is CAISLTGTQETQYF. Here the CDR3 DNA reads TGTGCCATCAGCCTAACAGGTACACAAGAGACCCAGTACTTC.

The V call is TRBV12-3 or TRBV12-4, the J call TRBJ2-1; a possible D gene is TRBD2 (5 bases). Trimming took 5 bases from V and 6 from J, leaving 17 bases between them. This CDR3 spans 15 amino acids. In DNA form, the CDR3 reads TGTGCCAGCAGTCCGGATCGGGGAGTAGGCAATGAGCAGTTCTTC. Translated, it gives CASSPDRGVGNEQFF.

This clonotype was seen only a few times. V usage is TRBV7-2 and J usage is TRBJ1-2; D is uncertain. CDR1 SGHTA and CDR2 FQGNSA come from the germline V gene. This CDR3 is 13 amino acids long. V was cut by 4 bases and J by 5 bases, with 11 bases left in between. The DNA of the CDR3 is TGTGCCAGCAGCTCGGGCCGGTCTTATGGCTACACCTTC. Its protein product is CASSSGRSYGYTF.

The V gene is TRBV5-6, the J gene TRBJ2-7, with D perhaps TRBD2 (6 bases). CDR1 is SGHDT and CDR2 is YYEEEE in the germline V gene. The V end was cut by 4 bases, the J end by 5 bases, with 19 bases between. The CDR3 loop spans 15 amino acids. The CDR3 loop is CASSSGGNSFNEQYF. The CDR3 nucleotides read TGTGCCAGCAGCAGTGGAGGGAACTCTTTTAACGAGCAGTACTTC.

This clonotype occurred a few times. CDR3 DNA sequence: TGTGCCAGCTGCCCGAGTGGAGACTATGGCTACACCTTC. Its translation: CASCPSGDYGYTF. The chain is built from TRBV25-1 and TRBJ1-2; D unresolved. V lost 8 bases to trimming and J lost 3 bases, with 13 bases between them. Germline-derived CDR1 and CDR2 are MGHDK and SYGVNS. The CDR3 has 13 amino acids.

The V gene is TRBV5-1, the J gene TRBJ2-5; no definite D call. The CDR3 has 13 amino acids. Germline CDR1 is SGHRS and CDR2 is YFSETQ. V lost 0 bases, J lost 5 bases, and 8 bases lay in between. The CDR3 reads CASSLALGETQYF. CDR3 bases: TGCGCCAGCAGCTTGGCCCTGGGGGAGACCCAGTACTTC. The variable domain in full, completed from reference TRBV5-1 and TRBJ2-5, reads KAGVTQTPRYLIKTRGQQVTLSCSPISGHRSVSWYQQTPGQGLQFLFEYFSETQRNKGNFPGRFSGRQFSNSRSEMNVSTLELGDSALYLCASSLALGETQYFGPGTRLLVL.

This clonotype was detected only a few times. The gene calls are TRBV6-1 and TRBJ2-7; possible D gene TRBD1, 5 bases. The germline V gene encodes CDR1 MNHNS and CDR2 SASEGT. CDR3 length: 14 amino acids. V was shortened by 7 bases and J by 6 bases, with 19 bases between the two germline ends. The DNA of the CDR3 is TGTGCCAGCAAGAGACAGCCCCCGGAGACCGAGCAGTACTTC. This translates into CASKRQPPETEQYF.

The chain couples TRBV19 to TRBJ2-5; 13 bases fit TRBD2. J lost 10 bases, V lost 3 bases, and 5 bases had no gene match. CDR1 and CDR2 from the germline V gene are LNHDA and SQIVND (reference sequence). The CDR3 has 14 amino acids. The CDR3 DNA is TGTGCCAGTAGTATGGGACTAGCGGGGATGAGCCAGTACTTC. Protein product: CASSMGLAGMSQYF.

This clonotype has more than one count but fewer than ten. The chain combines TRBV24-1 with TRBJ2-1; D not resolved. Trimming removed 4 bases at V and 9 bases at J, with 12 bases between. The V gene's germline CDR1 is KGHDR and CDR2 SFDVKD. CDR3 length: 13 amino acids. CDR3 sequence: CATSDPPGPEQFF. CDR3 in DNA: TGTGCCACCAGTGACCCTCCGGGTCCTGAGCAGTTCTTC.

This clonotype was counted only a few times. J is TRBJ2-5 and V is TRBV15; perhaps TRBD1 as D (5 bases). In germline, CDR1 is LNHNV, CDR2 YYDKDF (reference sequence). The CDR3 contains 12 residues. Trimming pared 4 bases from V and 5 bases from J, leaving 8 bases between. This CDR3 reads CATSTGWETQYF. CDR3 nucleotides: TGTGCCACCAGCACAGGGTGGGAGACCCAGTACTTC.

This chain uses TRBV7-2 with TRBJ2-2, with 7 bases lining up with TRBD1. J gave up 2 bases and V 5 bases, and 5 bases lay outside the gene matches. This CDR3 has 15 residues. Germline CDR1 and CDR2: SGHTA and FQGNSA. CDR3 region: CASSARTGNTGELFF. In DNA, the CDR3 is TGTGCCAGCAGCGCCCGGACAGGAAACACCGGGGAGCTGTTTTTT.

The chain combines TRBV9 with TRBJ1-2; TRBD1 matches 7 bases. The CDR3 is 16 residues long. The germline V gene has CDR1 SGDLS and CDR2 YYNGEE. The trim removed 3 bases at V and 3 bases at J, leaving 11 bases unmatched. The DNA for the CDR3 is TGTGCCAGCAGCGCCGACAGGGCCCGCTCGCACTATGGCTACACCTTC. Amino acids: CASSADRARSHYGYTF.

This clonotype was counted only a few times. The gene calls are TRBV27 and TRBJ1-1; D may be TRBD1 (6 bases). This CDR3 is 16 amino acids long. V was clipped by 6 bases and J by 0 bases, with 17 bases between them. Germline CDR1 and CDR2: MNHEY and SMNVEV (reference sequence). The CDR3 bases are TGTGCCAGCAGAAGGAGGACAGAGTATTTGAACACTGAAGCTTTCTTT. Translation gives CASRRRTEYLNTEAFF.

This chain links TRBV7-2 with TRBJ1-2, with TRBD1 identical over 8 bases. Looked up from germline, CDR1 is SGHTA and CDR2 is FQGNSA. This CDR3 has 16 residues. The J segment lost 4 bases and the V segment lost 1 base, leaving 8 bases of the junction unmatched. The CDR3 nucleotides are TGTGCCAGCAGCTTAGGCGGACAGGGTCGGGGCTATGGCTACACCTTC. Translating gives CASSLGGQGRGYGYTF.

This clonotype showed up just a few times. The chain carries TRBV10-3 and TRBJ1-6; D is perhaps TRBD1 (6 bases). V shed 5 bases and J shed 8 bases, with 19 bases lying between them. CDR3 length equals 16 residues. Germline V gives CDR1 ENHRY, CDR2 SYGVKD. The CDR3 region is CAISPQVGGADSPLHF. The CDR3 DNA reads TGTGCCATCAGTCCCCAGGTGGGGGGGGCTGATTCACCCCTCCACTTT.

With respect to this clonotype: A read error may produce the germline difference seen at one junction end. The CDR3 sequence is CASSYTSGGATKTQYF. The CDR3 DNA follows: TGTGCCAGCAGTTATACTAGCGGGGGGGCGACGAAGACCCAATACTTC. The chain employs TRBV6-5 and TRBJ2-5; 13 bases are shared with TRBD2. The CDR3 length is 16 residues. CDR1 is MNHEY, CDR2 SVGAGI, per germline.

CDR3 bases: TGTGCCAGCAGTGACCACAGGCTCAATCAGCCCCAGTATTTT. Protein sequence: CASSDHRLNQPQYF. The chain employs TRBV6-4 and TRBJ1-5; possibly TRBD1 for D (5 bases). The end of the DNA is better explained by TRBJ2-3, so the J call may be wrong. The CDR3 runs to 14 residues. The germline V gene encodes CDR1 MRHNA and CDR2 SNTAGT.